This T cell receptor (beta chain) was obtained from a study of blood T cell repertoires in COVID-19 (dated by TCRdb to about 2020). The study in broad terms: Samples from collaborators originated in the United States, Italy and Spain and spanned both the acute and convalescent phases of COVID-19. The prospective study material was composed of cDNA or gDNA derived from T cells, B-cell-depleted T cells, or PBMCs. Deeply sampled blood TCRbeta repertoires from subjects exposed to, actively infected with, or recovered from COVID-19 were included in the dataset. The repertoires were made available in a free public database intended to serve as a resource for research on the immune response to SARS-CoV-2. Samples came from the ongoing ImmuneRACE study (first 160 participants) plus 1,254 subjects from 6 global collaborators. The sample metadata nearly always contained a de-identified subject ID, COVID-19 status, age in years and sex. Where available, HLA class I and class II types were taken from metadata supplied by the sample provider and were not determined by assay-based typing.

Each collaborating institution followed its own protocols to collect whole blood in K2EDTA tubes. For TCRbeta analysis, collaborators shipped samples as frozen whole blood, isolated PBMCs, or DNA extracted from either of those sample types. Results the study describes overall, beyond this receptor: Clinical and demographic metadata were provided uncurated, with the amount varying by source and participant.

TCRbeta CDR3 regions were amplified from genomic DNA by means of the immunoSEQ Assay, a bias-controlled multiplex PCR. Regarding the original processing steps: Within the assay, amplification of reference gene primers was used to estimate how many nucleated cells each sample contained. Sequence reads were collapsed and filtered to measure the absolute abundance of every unique TCRbeta CDR3 rearrangement. Productive Simpson clonality was computed per sample as the square root of Simpson's diversity index over productive rearrangements. The table was pulled from immuneACCESS by TCRdb, which kept in-frame rearrangements only. Such tables lose some clones; where checked, under half of the loss comes from unresolved V genes, and the rest has no known cause. V and J calls plus clone size are reproduced from that table; the DNA served to infer D and trimming. The sample records around 200,000 clones, around 83% of which are singletons. Roughly 2.8% of the sample is held by the ten biggest clonotypes.

With regard to this clone: What antigen it recognizes has not been identified. Qualities for individual bases were not recorded, and no much larger clone is one base off.

The CDR3 starts with the cysteine, ends with the phenylalanine, and has 15 residues. Of all the DNA, just the CDR3 is kept, 45 bases in frame from base 1. Deletion took 4 bases off V and 4 bases off J, with a span of 16 bases between the germline ends. The germline V gene supplies CDR1 MDHEN and CDR2 SYDVKM. The receptor's source is a man in his forties or fifties with active or convalescent COVID-19. Input material: peripheral blood. The chain links TRBV28 with TRBJ1-1; TRBD1 might be the D gene, on 5 matching bases. The nucleotide sequence is TGTGCCAGCAGTTCCTGGGGGGGAGGCAGCACTGAAGCTTTCTTT. It is translated as CASSSWGGGSTEAFF.